Listed here are 8 T cell receptor beta chains from one sample, sequenced in a study of CD8 T cells in Susac syndrome. The RNA input was roughly 0.45 to 1 ug, and it was reverse transcribed with random hexamers. MiXCR was run by TCRdb on the immunoSEQ multiplex PCR reads, yielding one entry per CDR3 protein. The table lists fewer than 200,000 distinct CDR3 sequences, about 94% of them singletons. Specimen: CD4+ T cells from PBMCs. The receptor set was obtained from a human donor in good health.

The chain joins TRBV18 to TRBJ2-1; 7 nucleotides line up with TRBD2. CDR3 length: 16 amino acids. Germline lookup yields CDR1 KGHSH and CDR2 LQKENI. V shed 1 base and J 6 bases; nucleotides not matched to a gene: 9. The chain's CDR3 is CASSPQGTKGVNEQFF. CDR3 coding DNA: TGTGCCAGCTCACCACAGGGGACTAAAGGGGTCAATGAGCAGTTCTTC.

The chain joins TRBV5-8 to TRBJ2-1, with a tentative D call TRBD2 (6 bases). Germline CDR1 reads SGHTS; CDR2 reads YDEGEE. V was pared by 5 bases and J by 0 bases, with 18 bases between. CDR3 size: 17 residues. In DNA form, the CDR3 reads TGTGCCAGCAGACCGGGGGACTCGGGGAGCTCCTACAATGAGCAGTTCTTC. Translation: CASRPGDSGSSYNEQFF.

The CDR3 region is CASSRSRRGLNTEAFF. In DNA form, the CDR3 reads TGCGCCAGCAGCCGCTCCCGCAGGGGATTGAACACTGAAGCTTTCTTT. The chain links TRBV4-3 to TRBJ1-1, with a tentative D call TRBD1 (6 bases). Trimming pared 4 bases from V and 0 bases from J, leaving 15 bases between. The length of the CDR3 is 16 residues. Germline CDR1 LGHNA, CDR2 YSLEER.

The chain couples TRBV27 to TRBJ1-5; possible D gene TRBD1, 5 bases. CDR3 length: 14 residues. Germline assignment: CDR1 MNHEY and CDR2 SMNVEV (reference sequence). The V and J ends lost 3 bases and 4 bases respectively, with 10 bases between them. CDR3 bases: TGTGCCAGCAGTTTTTCAGGGTATAATCAGCCCCAGCATTTT. This sequence encodes CASSFSGYNQPQHF.

The V and J genes are TRBV4-3 and TRBJ1-2; D perhaps matches TRBD1 (5 bases). CDR3 size: 14 residues. Trimming took 4 bases from V and 8 from J, leaving 17 bases between them. Germline assignment: CDR1 LGHNA and CDR2 YSLEER. The CDR3 region is CASSLTTRTIGYTF. The CDR3 DNA reads as TGCGCCAGCAGCCTCACAACGCGGACAATCGGCTACACCTTC.

This clonotype was counted a single time. This rearrangement joins TRBV29-1 to TRBJ2-4; possible D gene TRBD1, 5 bases. Germline CDR1 SQVTM, CDR2 ANQGSEA. This CDR3 comprises 13 residues. V was trimmed by 5 bases and J by 6 bases, leaving 14 bases between them. The CDR3 coding sequence is TGCAGCGTTCAGAAGACAGTCGGAAACATTCAGTACTTC. The encoded protein is CSVQKTVGNIQYF.

CDR3 amino acids: CAWRATGGSYEQYF. The CDR3 DNA sequence: TGTGCCTGGAGGGCGACAGGGGGCTCCTACGAGCAGTACTTC. This chain uses TRBV30 with TRBJ2-7; TRBD1 agrees at 9 bases. V was pared by 3 bases and J by 0 bases, with 3 bases of the junction left unmatched. The CDR3 runs 14 residues. Per the germline V gene, CDR1 is GTSNPN and CDR2 is SVGIG (reference sequence).

This clonotype was recorded a few times. This chain joins TRBV12-3 or TRBV12-4 and TRBJ2-5; 14 nucleotides align to TRBD2. CDR3 length: 15 residues. J was trimmed by 4 bases and V by 5 bases; bases with no gene match: 3. The CDR3 region has the DNA TGTGCCAGCAGTCCGGGACTAGCGGGAGTAGAGACCCAGTACTTC. Protein: CASSPGLAGVETQYF.